The 11 T cell receptor beta chains listed next were all sequenced from one sample in a study of OX40 agonist ivuxolimab in advanced cancers. The method was immunoSEQ multiplex PCR; TCRdb's version includes in-frame clones alone and lacks a portion of them. The top ten clones hold around 1.5% of a sample with approximately 30,000 clones, approximately 81% of them seen once. The sequences come from CD4+ or CD8+ T cells sorted from blood, collected in a trial of the OX40 agonist ivuxolimab. The receptors were gathered from an adult with an advanced solid tumor such as melanoma, head and neck, liver or kidney cancer.

The rearrangement links TRBV19 to TRBJ2-2; no reliable D call. V gave up 10 bases and J gave up 6 bases, with 12 bases separating them. CDR3 length: 12 amino acids. Germline CDR1 is LNHDA and CDR2 is SQIVND (reference sequence). The CDR3 bases are TGTGCCACCTCCACCCTCCCCGGGGAGCTGTTTTTT. It yields the protein CATSTLPGELFF.

The V gene is TRBV5-5, the J gene TRBJ2-1; TRBD1 or TRBD2 may be the D gene (7 bases each). The V gene lost 0 bases and the J gene lost 5 bases, with 12 bases spanning the gap. The CDR3 has 15 amino acids. Per germline, CDR1 SGHKS and CDR2 YYEKEE (reference sequence). The CDR3, as DNA: TGTGCCAGCAGCTTGGCGGCAGGGGGGGACAATGAGCAGTTCTTC. Amino acids: CASSLAAGGDNEQFF.

This rearrangement joins TRBV15 to TRBJ2-7, with 8 positions matching TRBD1. V shed 4 bases and J 3 bases; nucleotides not matched to a gene: 14. This CDR3 has 17 residues. Per germline, CDR1 LNHNV and CDR2 YYDKDF (reference sequence). The CDR3 DNA follows: TGTGCCACCAGCACAGTAATAACCGGGACAGGATTCTACGAGCAGTACTTC. Translated, it gives CATSTVITGTGFYEQYF.

This chain links TRBV27 with TRBJ1-5; D ambiguous. The germline V gene encodes CDR1 MNHEY and CDR2 SMNVEV (reference sequence). V shed 4 bases and J shed 9 bases, with 22 bases lying between them. This CDR3 comprises 16 residues. In DNA form, the CDR3 reads TGTGCCAGCAGTTCTTTGCCCTCTACGTCGCCGGGGCCCCAGCATTTT. Translating it yields CASSSLPSTSPGPQHF.

The chain employs TRBV30 and TRBJ1-6; D perhaps matches TRBD1 (6 bases). The V and J ends lost 0 bases and 6 bases respectively, with 12 bases between them. The CDR3 length is 15 residues. Germline CDR1 and CDR2: GTSNPN and SVGIG (reference sequence). In DNA form, the CDR3 reads TGTGCCTGGAGTGTTCGCAGGGGCGGTAATTCACCCCTCCACTTT. Translation gives CAWSVRRGGNSPLHF.

The J gene is TRBJ1-5, the V gene TRBV6-6; 8 bases agree with TRBD1. The CDR3 consists of 16 residues. J was trimmed by 0 bases and V by 6 bases; bases with no gene match: 7. CDR1 MNHNY and CDR2 SVGAGI come from the germline V gene (reference sequence). CDR3 region: CASRGTGAYSNQPQHF. The CDR3 bases are TGTGCCAGCAGAGGGACAGGCGCATATAGCAATCAGCCCCAGCATTTT.

This sequence joins TRBV5-6 and TRBJ2-5, with a possible D match to TRBD2 (5 bases). CDR1 and CDR2 (germline): SGHDT, YYEEEE. V shed 2 bases and J shed 1 base, with 15 bases lying between them. The CDR3 loop spans 16 amino acids. This CDR3 reads CASSFPRRLSQETQYF. As DNA, the CDR3 is TGTGCCAGCAGCTTTCCACGGAGGCTCAGCCAAGAGACCCAGTACTTC.

The table lists this clone with a count of one. The rearrangement joins TRBV6-6 to TRBJ2-2, with D tentatively TRBD2 (6 bases). The germline V and J ends were trimmed by 6 bases and 7 bases, with 18 bases remaining between them. This CDR3 is 15 amino acids long. CDR1 is MNHNY, CDR2 SVGAGI, per germline (reference sequence). The CDR3 spells CASSAGGGRIGELFF. The CDR3 DNA is TGTGCCAGCAGCGCCGGGGGAGGCCGGATCGGGGAGCTGTTTTTT.

The V gene is TRBV7-8, the J gene TRBJ1-6; no definite D call. Germline V CDR1 and CDR2: SGHVS, FQNEAQ. CDR3 length: 14 amino acids. V lost 1 base and J lost 5, with 6 bases in between. The DNA of the CDR3 is TGTGCCAGCAGCTTAGTCGTGAATAATTCACCCCTCCACTTT. Translation gives CASSLVVNNSPLHF.

The chain uses TRBV5-4 and TRBJ2-5; D is perhaps TRBD1 (5 bases). CDR3 length: 14 amino acids. Per germline, CDR1 SGHNT and CDR2 YYREEE (reference sequence). V lost 4 bases and J lost 1, with 11 bases in between. CDR3 in amino acids: CASSLPQGQETQYF. In DNA, the CDR3 is TGTGCCAGCAGCCTACCCCAGGGCCAAGAGACCCAGTACTTC.

The rearrangement joins TRBV5-8 to TRBJ2-3, with D perhaps assigned TRBD1 or TRBD2 (5 bases each). V was pared by 2 bases and J by 0 bases, with 7 bases between. CDR3 size: 14 residues. Germline CDR1 SGHTS, CDR2 YDEGEE. CDR3 loop: CASSFEGSTDTQYF. The CDR3 DNA sequence: TGTGCCAGCAGCTTCGAGGGGAGCACAGATACGCAGTATTTT.